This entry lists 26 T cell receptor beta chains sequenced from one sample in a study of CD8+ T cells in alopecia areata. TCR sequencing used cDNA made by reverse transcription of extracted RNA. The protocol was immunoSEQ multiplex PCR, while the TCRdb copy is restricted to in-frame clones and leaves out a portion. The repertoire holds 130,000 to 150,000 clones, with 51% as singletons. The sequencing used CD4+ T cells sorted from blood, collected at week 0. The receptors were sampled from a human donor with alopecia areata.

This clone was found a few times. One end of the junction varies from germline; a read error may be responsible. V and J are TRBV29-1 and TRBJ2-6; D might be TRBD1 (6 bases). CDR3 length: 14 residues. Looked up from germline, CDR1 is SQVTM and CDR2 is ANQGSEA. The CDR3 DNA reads TGCAGCGTGGCGGACAGACCTGGGGCCAACGTCCCGACTTTC. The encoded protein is CSVADRPGANVPTF.

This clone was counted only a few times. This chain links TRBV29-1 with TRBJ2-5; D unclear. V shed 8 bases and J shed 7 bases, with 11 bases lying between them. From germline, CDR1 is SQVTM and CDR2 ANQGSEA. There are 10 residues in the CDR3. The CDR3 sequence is CSPPDRTQYF. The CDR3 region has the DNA TGCAGCCCACCCGATAGGACCCAGTACTTC.

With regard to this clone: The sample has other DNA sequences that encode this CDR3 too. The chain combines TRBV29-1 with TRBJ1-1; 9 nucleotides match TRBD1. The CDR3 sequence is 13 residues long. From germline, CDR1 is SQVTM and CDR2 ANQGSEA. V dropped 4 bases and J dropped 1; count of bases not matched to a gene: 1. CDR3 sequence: CSVGGQGNTEAFF. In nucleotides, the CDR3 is TGCAGCGTTGGGGGACAGGGGAACACTGAAGCTTTCTTT.

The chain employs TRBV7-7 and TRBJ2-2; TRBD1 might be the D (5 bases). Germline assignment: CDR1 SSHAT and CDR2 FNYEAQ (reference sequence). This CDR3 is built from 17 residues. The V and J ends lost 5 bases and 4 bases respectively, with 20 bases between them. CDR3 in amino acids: CASSATTGAGFTGELFF. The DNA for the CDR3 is TGTGCCAGCAGCGCGACAACTGGGGCCGGGTTCACCGGGGAGCTGTTTTTT.

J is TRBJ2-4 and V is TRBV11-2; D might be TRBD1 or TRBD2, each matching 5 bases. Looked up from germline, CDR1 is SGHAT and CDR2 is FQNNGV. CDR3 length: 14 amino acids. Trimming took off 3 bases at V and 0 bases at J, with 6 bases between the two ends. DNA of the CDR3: TGTGCCAGCAGCTTCGGGACAGCCAAAAACATTCAGTACTTC. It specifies CASSFGTAKNIQYF.

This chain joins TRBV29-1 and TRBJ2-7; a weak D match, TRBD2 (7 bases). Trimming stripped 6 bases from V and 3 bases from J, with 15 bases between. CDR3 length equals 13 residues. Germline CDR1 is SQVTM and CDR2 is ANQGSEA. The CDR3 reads CSVWQGRGYEQYF. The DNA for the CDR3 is TGCAGCGTGTGGCAGGGGAGGGGCTACGAGCAGTACTTC.

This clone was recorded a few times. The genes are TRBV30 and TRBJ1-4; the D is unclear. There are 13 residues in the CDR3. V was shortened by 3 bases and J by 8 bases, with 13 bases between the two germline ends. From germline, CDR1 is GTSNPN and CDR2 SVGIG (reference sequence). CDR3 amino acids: CAWSGEGDEKLFF. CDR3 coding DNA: TGTGCCTGGAGCGGCGAGGGAGACGAAAAACTGTTTTTT.

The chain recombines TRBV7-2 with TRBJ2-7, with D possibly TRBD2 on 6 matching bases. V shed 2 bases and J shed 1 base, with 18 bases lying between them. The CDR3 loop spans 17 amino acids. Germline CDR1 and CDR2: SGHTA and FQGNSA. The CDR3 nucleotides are TGTGCCAGCAGCTTAAAAGCCCCTTTGGCGGGGTCCTACGAGCAGTACTTC. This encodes CASSLKAPLAGSYEQYF.

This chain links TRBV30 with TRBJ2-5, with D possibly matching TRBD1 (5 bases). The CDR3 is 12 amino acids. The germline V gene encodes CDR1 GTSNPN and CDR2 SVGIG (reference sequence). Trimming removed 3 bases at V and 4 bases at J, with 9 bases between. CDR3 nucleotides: TGTGCCTGGAGATGGGGCGGAGAGACCCAGTACTTC. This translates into CAWRWGGETQYF.

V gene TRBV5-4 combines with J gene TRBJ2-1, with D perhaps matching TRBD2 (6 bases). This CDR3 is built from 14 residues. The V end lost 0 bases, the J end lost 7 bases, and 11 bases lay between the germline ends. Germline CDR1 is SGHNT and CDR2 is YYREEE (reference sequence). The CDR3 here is CASSLAGVANEQFF. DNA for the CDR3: TGTGCCAGCAGCTTGGCGGGGGTTGCGAATGAGCAGTTCTTC.

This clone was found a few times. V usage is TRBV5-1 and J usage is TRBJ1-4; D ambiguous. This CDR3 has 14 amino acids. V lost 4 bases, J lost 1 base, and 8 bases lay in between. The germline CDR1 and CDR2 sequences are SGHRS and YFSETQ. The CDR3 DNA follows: TGCGCCAGCAGCACAGACCAAACTAATGAAAAACTGTTTTTT. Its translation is CASSTDQTNEKLFF.

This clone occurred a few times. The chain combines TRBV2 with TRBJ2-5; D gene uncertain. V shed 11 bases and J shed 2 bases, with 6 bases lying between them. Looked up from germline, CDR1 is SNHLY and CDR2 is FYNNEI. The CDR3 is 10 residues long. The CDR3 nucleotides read TGTGCCGCGGCGCAAGAGACCCAGTACTTC. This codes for CAAAQETQYF.

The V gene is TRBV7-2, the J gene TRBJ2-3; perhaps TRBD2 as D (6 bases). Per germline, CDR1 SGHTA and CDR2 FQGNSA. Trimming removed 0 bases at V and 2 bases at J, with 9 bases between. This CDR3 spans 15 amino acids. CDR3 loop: CASSLAGGATDTQYF. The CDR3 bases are TGTGCCAGCAGCTTAGCGGGAGGCGCCACAGATACGCAGTATTTT.

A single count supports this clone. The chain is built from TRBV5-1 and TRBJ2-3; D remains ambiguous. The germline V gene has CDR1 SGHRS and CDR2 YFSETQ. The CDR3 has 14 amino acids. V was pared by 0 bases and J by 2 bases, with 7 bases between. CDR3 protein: CASSLVGNTDTQYF. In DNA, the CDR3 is TGCGCCAGCAGCTTGGTGGGGAACACAGATACGCAGTATTTT.

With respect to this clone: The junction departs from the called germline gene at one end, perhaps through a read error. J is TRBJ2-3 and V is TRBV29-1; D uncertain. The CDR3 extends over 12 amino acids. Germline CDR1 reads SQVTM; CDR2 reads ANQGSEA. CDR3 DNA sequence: TGCAGCGTCGAAGAGGGCACAGATACGCAGTATTTT. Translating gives CSVEEGTDTQYF.

The CDR3 reads CAWSVHPPLIFNYGYTF. CDR3 DNA: TGTGCCTGGAGTGTACACCCTCCCCTAATCTTTAACTATGGCTACACCTTC. The chain links TRBV30 to TRBJ1-2; the D is unclear. V lost 0 bases and J lost 1, with 18 bases in between. The CDR3 runs to 17 residues. CDR1 is GTSNPN and CDR2 is SVGIG in the germline V gene (reference sequence).

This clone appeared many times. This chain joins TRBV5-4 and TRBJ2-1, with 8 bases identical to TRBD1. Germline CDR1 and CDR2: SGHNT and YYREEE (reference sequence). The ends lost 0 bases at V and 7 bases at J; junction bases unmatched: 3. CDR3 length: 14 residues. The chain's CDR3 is CASSLADRVNEQFF. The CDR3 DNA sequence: TGTGCCAGCAGCTTGGCGGACAGGGTGAATGAGCAGTTCTTC.

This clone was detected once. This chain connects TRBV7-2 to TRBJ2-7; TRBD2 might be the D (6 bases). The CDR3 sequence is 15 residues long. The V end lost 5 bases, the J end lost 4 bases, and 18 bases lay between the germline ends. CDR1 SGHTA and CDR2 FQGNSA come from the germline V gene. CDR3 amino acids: CASSTRGGQVYEQYF. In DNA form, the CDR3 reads TGTGCCAGCAGCACGAGGGGAGGACAAGTTTACGAGCAGTACTTC.

CDR3 nucleotide sequence: TGTGCCAGTAGTTCGGGCGGAATCCAAGAGACCCAGTACTTC. Translation: CASSSGGIQETQYF. The J gene is TRBJ2-5, the V gene TRBV19; D gene ambiguous. Trimming removed 5 bases from V and 1 base from J, with 11 bases in between. This CDR3 has 14 amino acids. Germline values: CDR1 LNHDA, CDR2 SQIVND (reference sequence).

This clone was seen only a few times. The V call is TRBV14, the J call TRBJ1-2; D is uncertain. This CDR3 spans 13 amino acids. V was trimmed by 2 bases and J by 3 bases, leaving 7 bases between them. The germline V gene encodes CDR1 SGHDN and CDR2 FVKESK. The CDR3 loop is CASSQRAYYGYTF. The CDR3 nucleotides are TGTGCCAGCAGCCAAAGGGCTTACTATGGCTACACCTTC.

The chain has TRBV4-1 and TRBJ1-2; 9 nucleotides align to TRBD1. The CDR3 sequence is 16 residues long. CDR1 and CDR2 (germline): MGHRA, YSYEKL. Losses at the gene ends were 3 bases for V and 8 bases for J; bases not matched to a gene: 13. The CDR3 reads CASSQGTGPAFGGYTF. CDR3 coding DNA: TGCGCCAGCAGCCAGGGGACAGGGCCCGCCTTCGGCGGCTACACCTTC.

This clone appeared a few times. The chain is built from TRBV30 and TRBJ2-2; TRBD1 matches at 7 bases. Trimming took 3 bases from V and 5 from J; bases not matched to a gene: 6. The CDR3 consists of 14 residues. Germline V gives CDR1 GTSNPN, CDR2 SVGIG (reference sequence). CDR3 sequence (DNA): TGTGCCTGGAGGACGACAGGGTATACCGGGGAGCTGTTTTTT. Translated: CAWRTTGYTGELFF.

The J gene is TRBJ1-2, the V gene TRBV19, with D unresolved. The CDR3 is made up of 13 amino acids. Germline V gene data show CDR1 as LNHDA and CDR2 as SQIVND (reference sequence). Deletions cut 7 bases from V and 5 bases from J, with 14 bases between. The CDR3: CASTATRSYGYTF. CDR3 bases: TGTGCCAGTACCGCGACAAGATCTTATGGCTACACCTTC.

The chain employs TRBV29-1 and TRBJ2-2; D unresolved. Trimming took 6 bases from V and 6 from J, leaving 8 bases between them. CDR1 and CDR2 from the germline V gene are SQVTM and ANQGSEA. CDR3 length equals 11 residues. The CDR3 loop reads CSVHTAGELFF. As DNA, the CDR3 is TGCAGCGTACACACGGCCGGGGAGCTGTTTTTT.

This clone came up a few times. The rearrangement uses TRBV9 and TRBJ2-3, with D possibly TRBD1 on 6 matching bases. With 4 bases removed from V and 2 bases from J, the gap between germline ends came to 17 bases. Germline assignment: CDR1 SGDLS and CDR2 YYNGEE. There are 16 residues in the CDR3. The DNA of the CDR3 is TGTGCCAGCAGCTTCGGACAGACGGGGACCACAGATACGCAGTATTTT. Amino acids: CASSFGQTGTTDTQYF.

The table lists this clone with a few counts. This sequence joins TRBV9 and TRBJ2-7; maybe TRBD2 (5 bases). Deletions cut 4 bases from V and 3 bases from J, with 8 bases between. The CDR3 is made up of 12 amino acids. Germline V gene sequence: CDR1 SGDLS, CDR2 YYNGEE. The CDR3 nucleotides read TGTGCCAGCAGCCCCCGGGGCTACGAGCAGTACTTC. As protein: CASSPRGYEQYF.